Following are 21 T cell receptor beta chains from one sample sequenced in a study of graft-versus-host responses after intestinal transplantation. The protocol was immunoSEQ multiplex PCR, while the TCRdb copy is restricted to in-frame clones and leaves out a portion. The table has fewer than 150,000 clones, roughly nine tenths seen once; the top ten hold approximately 0.17%. Antigen specificity for these receptors is unknown. The sample was unstimulated CD4+ T cells sorted from spleen or lymph node cells, taken before intestinal transplant. The source of these receptors is a human donor who received an intestinal transplant.

The gene calls are TRBV10-3 and TRBJ1-2; maybe TRBD1 (5 bases). The V gene's germline CDR1 is ENHRY and CDR2 SYGVKD. CDR3 size: 15 residues. Trimming removed 11 bases from V and 7 bases from J, with 26 bases in between. CDR3 residues: CALKARPGESSGYTF. CDR3 coding DNA: TGTGCCCTCAAAGCCCGGCCGGGGGAATCGAGTGGCTACACCTTC.

CDR3 DNA sequence: TGCGCCACCAAAGCGGCGGGGAACACCGGGGAGCTGTTTTTT. This encodes CATKAAGNTGELFF. This sequence joins TRBV5-1 and TRBJ2-2, with D possibly TRBD2 on 5 matching bases. Germline CDR1 reads SGHRS; CDR2 reads YFSETQ. V dropped 9 bases and J dropped 1 base, with 13 bases sitting between them. This CDR3 comprises 14 residues.

The genes are TRBV7-2 and TRBJ2-2, with a weak D call TRBD1 (6 bases). Germline values: CDR1 SGHTA, CDR2 FQGNSA. V was pared by 5 bases and J by 6 bases, with 16 bases between. The CDR3 has 15 amino acids. The DNA of the CDR3 is TGTGCCAGCAGCCGTATCAGGGGACGGGCCGGGGAGCTGTTTTTT. Translated, it gives CASSRIRGRAGELFF. Full variable domain (rest looked up from reference TRBV7-2 and TRBJ2-2): GAGVSQSPSNKVTEKGKDVELRCDPISGHTALYWYRQSLGQGLEFLIYFQGNSAPDKSGLPSDRFSAERTGGSVSTLTIQRTQQEDSAVYLCASSRIRGRAGELFFGEGSRLTVL.

The J gene is TRBJ2-7, the V gene TRBV18; D is undetermined. Germline V gives CDR1 KGHSH, CDR2 LQKENI. CDR3 length equals 11 residues. V lost 5 bases, J lost 7 bases, and 9 bases lay in between. The CDR3 reads CASSFSEEQYF. CDR3 bases: TGTGCCAGCTCATTTAGTGAGGAGCAGTACTTC. The full variable domain, completed using reference TRBV18 and TRBJ2-7, is NAGVMQNPRHLVRRRGQEARLRCSPMKGHSHVYWYRQLPEEGLKFMVYLQKENIIDESGMPKERFSAEFPKEGPSILRIQQVVRGDSAAYFCASSFSEEQYFGPGTRLTVT.

This clone was counted once. The chain links TRBV5-4 to TRBJ2-1; no definite D call. The CDR3 sequence is 14 residues long. The V end was cut by 2 bases, the J end by 8 bases, with 14 bases between. In germline, CDR1 is SGHNT, CDR2 YYREEE (reference sequence). Here the CDR3 DNA reads TGTGCCAGCAGCTTTGTTGGCCGATCGGATGAGCAGTTCTTC. Protein product: CASSFVGRSDEQFF.

The chain recombines TRBV15 with TRBJ1-2; the match to TRBD1 covers 8 bases. The CDR3 is 16 amino acids. The V and J ends lost 0 bases and 6 bases, in that order; junction bases with no gene match: 9. Germline CDR1 is LNHNV and CDR2 is YYDKDF (reference sequence). The CDR3: CATSRDQLDRVHGYTF. The DNA for the CDR3 is TGTGCCACCAGCAGAGATCAGTTGGACAGGGTCCATGGCTACACCTTC.

The genes are TRBV11-3 and TRBJ2-5, with D perhaps matching TRBD2 (5 bases). This CDR3 region has 14 residues. The ends were cut back, 1 base at V and 6 bases at J, with 12 bases in the middle. Germline V lookup: CDR1 SGHNT, CDR2 YENEEA. CDR3 residues: CASSLAWGAQTQYF. CDR3 bases: TGTGCCAGCAGCTTAGCTTGGGGAGCGCAGACCCAGTACTTC.

V gene TRBV29-1 combines with J gene TRBJ2-5; tentative D call: TRBD1 (6 bases). V lost 4 bases to trimming and J lost 5 bases, with 11 bases between them. Germline V gene data show CDR1 as SQVTM and CDR2 as ANQGSEA. The CDR3 extends over 12 amino acids. The CDR3 sequence: CSVVWGQETQYF. Here the CDR3 DNA reads TGCAGCGTTGTGTGGGGGCAGGAGACCCAGTACTTC.

The gene calls are TRBV18 and TRBJ1-2; 11 positions match TRBD1. The CDR3 is 14 amino acids. In germline, CDR1 is KGHSH, CDR2 LQKENI. Trimming removed 6 bases from V and 6 bases from J; junction bases left unmatched: 6. The CDR3 nucleotides are TGTGCCAGCTCGGGAACGGGACAGGGGGATGGCTACACCTTC. It specifies CASSGTGQGDGYTF.

The genes are TRBV7-3 and TRBJ2-1, with 7 positions matching TRBD2. Trimming took 8 bases from V and 7 from J; bases not matched to a gene: 14. The length of the CDR3 is 15 residues. From germline, CDR1 is SGHTA and CDR2 FQGTGA. As DNA, the CDR3 is TGTGCCAGCCGAACCATCGGGACTACTAATAATGAGCAGTTCTTC. Amino acid sequence: CASRTIGTTNNEQFF.

For this clone: One end of the junction varies from germline; a read error may be responsible. The rearrangement joins TRBV10-1 to TRBJ2-3; 10 nucleotides line up with TRBD1. Germline CDR1 is WNHNN and CDR2 is SYGVQD (reference sequence). The CDR3 consists of 16 residues. CDR3 DNA: TGCGCCAGCAGAGAAGACAGGGGGCTGGGCACAGGTACGCAGTATTTT. Translated: CASREDRGLGTGTQYF.

This clone was seen a handful of times. The chain uses TRBV5-1 and TRBJ1-3, with a tentative D call TRBD1 (5 bases). With 2 bases removed from V and 3 bases from J, the gap between germline ends came to 12 bases. The CDR3 has 15 amino acids. Germline CDR1 SGHRS, CDR2 YFSETQ. The CDR3, as DNA: TGCGCCAGCAGCTTTACCGGGGACGATGGAAACACCATATATTTT. It codes for CASSFTGDDGNTIYF.

The chain joins TRBV28 to TRBJ1-1; no definite D call. CDR3 length equals 13 residues. Trimming pared 5 bases from V and 4 bases from J, leaving 11 bases between. CDR1 and CDR2 from the germline V gene are MDHEN and SYDVKM. This CDR3 is CASSGRWSTEAFF. The CDR3 DNA follows: TGTGCCAGCAGTGGACGGTGGAGCACTGAAGCTTTCTTT. Full variable domain (rest looked up from reference TRBV28 and TRBJ1-1): DVKVTQSSRYLVKRTGEKVFLECVQDMDHENMFWYRQDPGLGLRLIYFSYDVKMKEKGDIPEGYSVSREKKERFSLILESASTNQTSMYLCASSGRWSTEAFFGQGTRLTVV.

V usage is TRBV6-1 and J usage is TRBJ2-3; 9 nucleotides align to TRBD2. The CDR3 totals 15 residues. The germline V gene encodes CDR1 MNHNS and CDR2 SASEGT. CDR3: CAGTPGLARTDTQYF. CDR3 sequence (DNA): TGTGCGGGGACACCGGGACTAGCCCGCACAGATACGCAGTATTTT.

The chain is built from TRBV4-1 and TRBJ1-6; 9 bases match TRBD1. V lost 0 bases to trimming and J lost 6 bases; unmatched junction nucleotides: 15. This CDR3 spans 20 amino acids. Germline CDR1 reads MGHRA; CDR2 reads YSYEKL. CDR3 amino acids: CASSQDFDRGSISSNSPLHF. In DNA, the CDR3 is TGCGCCAGCAGCCAAGATTTTGACAGGGGGTCTATATCGAGTAATTCACCCCTCCACTTT.

This chain links TRBV2 with TRBJ2-3; 9 bases are a match to TRBD1. Germline-derived CDR1 and CDR2 are SNHLY and FYNNEI. The CDR3 length is 14 residues. V was clipped by 10 bases and J by 2 bases; unmatched bases: 7. CDR3: CATYRDRVTDTQYF. The CDR3 region has the DNA TGTGCCACCTACCGGGACAGGGTCACAGATACGCAGTATTTT.

CDR3 residues: CASSRLRGLGDEQFF. The CDR3 DNA follows: TGTGCCAGCAGCCGCCTCAGGGGTCTAGGCGATGAGCAGTTCTTC. V usage is TRBV11-2 and J usage is TRBJ2-1, with D possibly matching TRBD1 (6 bases). Between the trimmed V and J ends, which lost 5 bases and 8 bases, there was a span of 19 bases. The length of the CDR3 is 15 residues. The V gene's germline CDR1 is SGHAT and CDR2 FQNNGV.

The chain recombines TRBV5-4 with TRBJ2-5, with D possibly being TRBD1 or TRBD2 (6 bases each). The germline gives CDR1 SGHNT, CDR2 YYREEE (reference sequence). The ends were cut back, 3 bases at V and 4 bases at J, with 13 bases in the middle. The CDR3 covers 14 residues. The chain's CDR3 is CASSSPEGGETQYF. DNA for the CDR3: TGTGCCAGCAGCTCTCCTGAGGGGGGAGAGACCCAGTACTTC. The full variable domain, in which reference TRBV5-4 and TRBJ2-5 provide the parts outside the CDR3, is ETGVTQSPTHLIKTRGQQVTLRCSSQSGHNTVSWYQQALGQGPQFIFQYYREEENGRGNFPPRFSGLQFPNYSSELNVNALELDDSALYLCASSSPEGGETQYFGPGTRLLVL.

V usage is TRBV6-1 and J usage is TRBJ1-5; D might be TRBD1 (5 bases). Between the trimmed V and J ends, which lost 6 bases and 4 bases, there was a span of 13 bases. Looked up from germline, CDR1 is MNHNS and CDR2 is SASEGT. This CDR3 is built from 14 residues. CDR3 in amino acids: CASSGNWGNQPQHF. In nucleotides, the CDR3 is TGTGCCAGCAGCGGTAACTGGGGGAATCAGCCCCAGCATTTT.

This chain links TRBV11-3 with TRBJ2-3, with 8 bases fitting TRBD2. CDR3 size: 13 residues. V shed 3 bases and J 5 bases; nucleotides not matched to a gene: 1. Germline-derived CDR1 and CDR2 are SGHNT and YENEEA. The DNA of the CDR3 is TGTGCCAGCAGCTTTGCGGGGGGAGATACGCAGTATTTT. Translating gives CASSFAGGDTQYF.

The CDR3 sequence is CASSLAGGADTEAFF. The CDR3 bases are TGCGCCAGCAGCTTGGCAGGGGGCGCGGACACTGAAGCTTTCTTT. V is TRBV5-1 and J is TRBJ1-1, with TRBD1 matching 8 bases. Germline V gene sequence: CDR1 SGHRS, CDR2 YFSETQ. The CDR3 totals 15 residues. With V trimmed by 0 bases and J by 3 bases, 4 bases remained unmatched.